The 3 T cell receptor beta chains given below trace back to one sample, sequenced in a study of cytomegalovirus exposure and HLA in healthy donors. PCR was performed using 60 Vbeta and 13 Jbeta primers. Using immunoSEQ multiplex PCR, the repertoire was profiled, and TCRdb retains in-frame clones only, with some absent. The sample has approximately 190,000 clones. The specimen was PBMCs. Source of these receptors: a boy aged 5-17 years in good health and CMV-seronegative.

J is TRBJ2-1 and V is TRBV6-4, with 9 bases matching TRBD2. J was trimmed by 4 bases and V by 3 bases; bases with no gene match: 4. The CDR3 loop spans 15 amino acids. Germline CDR1 reads MRHNA; CDR2 reads SNTAGT. The CDR3, as DNA: TGTGCCAGCAGTGAGGGCAGCGGGGGGTACAATGAGCAGTTCTTC. It encodes CASSEGSGGYNEQFF.

CDR3 sequence (DNA): TGTGCCAGCTCACCCGGGAAGAGGCCCTCACCCCTCCACTTT. It is translated as CASSPGKRPSPLHF. The chain employs TRBV18 and TRBJ1-6; D is ambiguous. The CDR3 totals 14 residues. Germline CDR1 and CDR2: KGHSH and LQKENI. The ends were cut back, 3 bases at V and 10 bases at J, with 13 bases in the middle.

This chain connects TRBV7-2 to TRBJ2-2, with 7 bases matching TRBD2. The length of the CDR3 is 17 residues. CDR1 SGHTA and CDR2 FQGNSA come from the germline V gene. Trimming cost V 1 base and J 0 bases; bases outside gene matches: 5. The CDR3 coding sequence is TGTGCCAGCAGCTTAGAGCTGGCGGGGGCGAACACCGGGGAGCTGTTTTTT. Its translation is CASSLELAGANTGELFF. Full variable domain (missing parts from reference TRBV7-2 and TRBJ2-2): GAGVSQSPSNKVTEKGKDVELRCDPISGHTALYWYRQSLGQGLEFLIYFQGNSAPDKSGLPSDRFSAERTGGSVSTLTIQRTQQEDSAVYLCASSLELAGANTGELFFGEGSRLTVL.